This T cell receptor (beta chain) comes out of a study of tumor-infiltrating lymphocytes in oesophageal squamous cell carcinoma. TCRdb ran MiXCR on the PCR reads and lists one entry per CDR3 protein. The table lists 9,000 or so distinct CDR3 sequences, roughly 70% of them singletons, with more than 35% in the top ten. A few counts support this clonotype. Germline loops: CDR1 WSHSY, CDR2 SAAADI. Deletions cut 3 bases from V and 4 bases from J, with 13 bases between. This CDR3 is built from 15 residues. The sequence was obtained from a female donor with esophageal squamous cell carcinoma. This rearrangement joins TRBV10-2 to TRBJ2-1; weak D call: TRBD1 (5 bases). The specimen sequenced was esophageal tumor tissue. The CDR3 sequence is CASSESQGWYNEQFF. DNA for the CDR3: TGCGCCAGCAGTGAATCGCAGGGATGGTACAATGAGCAGTTCTTC.